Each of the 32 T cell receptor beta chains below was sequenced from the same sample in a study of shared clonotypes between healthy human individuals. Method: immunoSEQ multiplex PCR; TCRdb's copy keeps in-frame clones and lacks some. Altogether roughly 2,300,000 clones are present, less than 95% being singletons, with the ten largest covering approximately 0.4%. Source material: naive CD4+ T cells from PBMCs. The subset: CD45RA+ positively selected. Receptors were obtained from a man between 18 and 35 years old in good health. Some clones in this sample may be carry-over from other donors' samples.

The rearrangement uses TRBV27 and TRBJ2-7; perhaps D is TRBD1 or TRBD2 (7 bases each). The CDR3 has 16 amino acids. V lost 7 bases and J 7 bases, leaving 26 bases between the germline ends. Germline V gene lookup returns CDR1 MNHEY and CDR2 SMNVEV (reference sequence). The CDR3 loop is CASTSPGRGGALEQYF. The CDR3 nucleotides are TGTGCCAGCACCTCGCCAGGCAGGGGGGGAGCTTTGGAGCAGTACTTC.

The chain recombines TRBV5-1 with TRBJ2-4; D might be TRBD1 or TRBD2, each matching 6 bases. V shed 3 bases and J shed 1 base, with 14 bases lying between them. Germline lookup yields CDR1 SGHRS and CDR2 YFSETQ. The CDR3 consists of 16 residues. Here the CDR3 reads CASSWGDTLAKNIQYF. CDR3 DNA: TGCGCCAGCAGCTGGGGGGACACCTTGGCCAAAAACATTCAGTACTTC.

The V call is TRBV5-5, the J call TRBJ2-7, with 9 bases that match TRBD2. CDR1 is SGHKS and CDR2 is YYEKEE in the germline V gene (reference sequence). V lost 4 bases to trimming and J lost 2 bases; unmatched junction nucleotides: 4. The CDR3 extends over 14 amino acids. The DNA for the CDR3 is TGTGCCAGCAGCCGAATAGCGGGGGCCTACGAGCAGTACTTC. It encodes CASSRIAGAYEQYF.

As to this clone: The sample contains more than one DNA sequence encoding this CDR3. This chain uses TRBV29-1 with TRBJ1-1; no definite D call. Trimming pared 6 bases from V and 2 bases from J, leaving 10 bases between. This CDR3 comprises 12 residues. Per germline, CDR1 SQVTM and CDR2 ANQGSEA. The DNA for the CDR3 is TGCAGCGTAGCTAGGGTCAACACTGAAGCTTTCTTT. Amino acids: CSVARVNTEAFF.

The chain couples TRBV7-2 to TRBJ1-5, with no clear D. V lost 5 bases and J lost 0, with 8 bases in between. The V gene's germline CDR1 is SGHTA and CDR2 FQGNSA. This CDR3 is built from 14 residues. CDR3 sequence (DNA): TGTGCCAGCAGCATTGGATATAGCAATCAGCCCCAGCATTTT. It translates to CASSIGYSNQPQHF.

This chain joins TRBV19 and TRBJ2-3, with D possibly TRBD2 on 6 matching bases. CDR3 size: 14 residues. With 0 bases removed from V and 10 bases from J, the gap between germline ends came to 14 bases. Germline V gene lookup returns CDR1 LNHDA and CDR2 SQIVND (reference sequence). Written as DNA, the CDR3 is TGTGCCAGTAGTATAGAGACGGGAGATTACGCGCAGTATTTT. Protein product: CASSIETGDYAQYF.

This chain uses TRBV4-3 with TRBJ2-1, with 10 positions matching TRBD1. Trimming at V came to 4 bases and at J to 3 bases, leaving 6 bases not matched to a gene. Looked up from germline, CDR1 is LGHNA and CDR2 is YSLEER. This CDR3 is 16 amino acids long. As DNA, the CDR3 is TGCGCCAGCAGCCCGTGGACAGGGGGGATCTACAATGAGCAGTTCTTC. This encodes CASSPWTGGIYNEQFF.

The DNA for the CDR3 is TGTGCCAGCTCACCAGGGACACACCTCCAAGAGACCCAGTACTTC. Its translation: CASSPGTHLQETQYF. The V call is TRBV18, the J call TRBJ2-5; D perhaps matches TRBD1 (6 bases). In germline, CDR1 is KGHSH, CDR2 LQKENI. The length of the CDR3 is 15 residues. V was shortened by 2 bases and J by 1 base, with 11 bases between the two germline ends. Based on the CDR3 plus reference TRBV18 and TRBJ2-5, the full variable domain is NAGVMQNPRHLVRRRGQEARLRCSPMKGHSHVYWYRQLPEEGLKFMVYLQKENIIDESGMPKERFSAEFPKEGPSILRIQQVVRGDSAAYFCASSPGTHLQETQYFGPGTRLLVL.

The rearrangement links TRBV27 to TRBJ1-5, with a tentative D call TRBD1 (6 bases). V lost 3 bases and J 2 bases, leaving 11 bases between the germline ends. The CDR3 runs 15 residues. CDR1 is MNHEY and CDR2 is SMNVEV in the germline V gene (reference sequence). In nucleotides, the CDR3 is TGTGCCAGCAGTTTTTGGGGGGCGGGCAATCAGCCCCAGCATTTT. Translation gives CASSFWGAGNQPQHF.

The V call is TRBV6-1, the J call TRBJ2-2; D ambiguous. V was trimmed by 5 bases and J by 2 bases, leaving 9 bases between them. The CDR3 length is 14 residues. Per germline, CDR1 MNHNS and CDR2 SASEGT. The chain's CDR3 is CASSKTPNTGELFF. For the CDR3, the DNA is TGTGCCAGCAGTAAGACGCCCAACACCGGGGAGCTGTTTTTT.

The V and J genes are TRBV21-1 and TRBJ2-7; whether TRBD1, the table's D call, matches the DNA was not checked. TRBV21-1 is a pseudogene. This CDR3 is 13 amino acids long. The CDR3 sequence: CASGGVGGQGQYF. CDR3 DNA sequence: TGTGCCAGCGGTGGTGTTGGGGGACAGGGGCAGTACTTC.

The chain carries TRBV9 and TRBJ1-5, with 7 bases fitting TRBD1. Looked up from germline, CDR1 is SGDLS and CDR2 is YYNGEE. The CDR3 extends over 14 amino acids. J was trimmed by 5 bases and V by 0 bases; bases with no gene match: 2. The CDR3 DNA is TGTGCCAGCAGCGTAGGGGACAGTTATCAGCCCCAGCATTTT. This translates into CASSVGDSYQPQHF.

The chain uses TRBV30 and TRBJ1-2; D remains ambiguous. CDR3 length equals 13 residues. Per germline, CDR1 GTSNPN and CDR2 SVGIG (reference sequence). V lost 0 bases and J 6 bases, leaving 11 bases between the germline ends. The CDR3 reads CAWSVLSGNGYTF. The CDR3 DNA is TGTGCCTGGAGTGTATTGTCGGGGAATGGCTACACCTTC.

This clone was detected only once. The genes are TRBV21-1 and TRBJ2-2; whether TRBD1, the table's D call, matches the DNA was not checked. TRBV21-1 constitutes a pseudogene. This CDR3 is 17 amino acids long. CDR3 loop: CASSIQRGTGPEGELFF. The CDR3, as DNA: TGTGCCAGCAGCATCCAGAGAGGGACAGGACCCGAGGGGGAGCTGTTTTTT.

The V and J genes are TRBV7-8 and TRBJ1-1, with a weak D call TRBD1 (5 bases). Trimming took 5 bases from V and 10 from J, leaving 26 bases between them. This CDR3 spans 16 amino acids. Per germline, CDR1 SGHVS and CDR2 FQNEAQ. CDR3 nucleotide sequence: TGTGCCAGCAGCCCCCGACAGACATCCACCGTTGGTCGAGCTTTCTTT. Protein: CASSPRQTSTVGRAFF.

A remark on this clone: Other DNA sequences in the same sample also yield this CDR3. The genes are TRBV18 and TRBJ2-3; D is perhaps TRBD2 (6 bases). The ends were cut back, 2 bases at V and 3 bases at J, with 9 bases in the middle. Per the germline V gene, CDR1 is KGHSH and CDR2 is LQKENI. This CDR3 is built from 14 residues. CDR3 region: CASSPSGGTDTQYF. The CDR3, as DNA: TGTGCCAGCTCACCATCCGGGGGAACAGATACGCAGTATTTT.

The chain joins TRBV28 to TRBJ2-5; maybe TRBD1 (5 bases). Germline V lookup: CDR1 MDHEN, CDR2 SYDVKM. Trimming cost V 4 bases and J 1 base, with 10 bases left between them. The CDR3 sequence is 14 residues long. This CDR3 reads CASSSRQLQETQYF. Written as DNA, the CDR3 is TGTGCCAGCAGTTCTAGACAGCTCCAAGAGACCCAGTACTTC.

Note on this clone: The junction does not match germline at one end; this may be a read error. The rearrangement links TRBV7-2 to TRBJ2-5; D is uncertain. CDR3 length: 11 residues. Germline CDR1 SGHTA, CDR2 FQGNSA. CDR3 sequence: CASSLELDLNF. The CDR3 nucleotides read TGTGCCAGCAGCTTAGAGTTAGACCTTAACTTC.

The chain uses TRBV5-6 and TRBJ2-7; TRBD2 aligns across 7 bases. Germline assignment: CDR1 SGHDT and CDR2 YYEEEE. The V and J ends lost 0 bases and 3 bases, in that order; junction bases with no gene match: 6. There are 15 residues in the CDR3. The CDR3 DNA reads TGTGCCAGCAGCTTGGAGGGACTACCCCTCTACGAGCAGTACTTC. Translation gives CASSLEGLPLYEQYF.

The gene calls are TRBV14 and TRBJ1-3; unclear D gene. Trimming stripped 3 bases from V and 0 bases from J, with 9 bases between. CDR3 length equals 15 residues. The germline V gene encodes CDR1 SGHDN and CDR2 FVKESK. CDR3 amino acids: CASSQEFSSGNTIYF. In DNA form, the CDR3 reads TGTGCCAGCAGCCAGGAGTTCAGCTCTGGAAACACCATATATTTT.

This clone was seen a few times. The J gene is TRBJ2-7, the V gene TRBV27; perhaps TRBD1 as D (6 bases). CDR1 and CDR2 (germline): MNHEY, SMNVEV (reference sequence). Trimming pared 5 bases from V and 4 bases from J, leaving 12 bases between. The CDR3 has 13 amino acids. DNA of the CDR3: TGTGCCAGCAGTCGAGGGGGACCTTACGAGCAGTACTTC. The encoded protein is CASSRGGPYEQYF.

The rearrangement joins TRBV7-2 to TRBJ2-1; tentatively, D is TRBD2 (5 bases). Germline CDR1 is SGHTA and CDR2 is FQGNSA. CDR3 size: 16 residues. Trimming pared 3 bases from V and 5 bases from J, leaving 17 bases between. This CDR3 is CASSFKLDPGNNEQFF. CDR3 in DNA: TGTGCCAGCAGCTTTAAACTAGACCCGGGGAACAATGAGCAGTTCTTC.

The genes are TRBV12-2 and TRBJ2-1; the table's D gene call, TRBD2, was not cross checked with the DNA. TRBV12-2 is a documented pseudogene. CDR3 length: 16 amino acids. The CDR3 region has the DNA TGTGCAAGTCGCCCGCACCGGGAGCCCAGCTCCAATGAGCAGTTCTTC. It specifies CASRPHREPSSNEQFF.

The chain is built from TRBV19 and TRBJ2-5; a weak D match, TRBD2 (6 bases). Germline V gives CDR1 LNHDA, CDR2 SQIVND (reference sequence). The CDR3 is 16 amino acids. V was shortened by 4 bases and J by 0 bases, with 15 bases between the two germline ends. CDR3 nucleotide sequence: TGTGCCAGTAGTAGGGGTAGCGGCGCCTACCAAGAGACCCAGTACTTC. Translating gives CASSRGSGAYQETQYF. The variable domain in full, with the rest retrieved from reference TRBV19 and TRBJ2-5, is DGGITQSPKYLFRKEGQNVTLSCEQNLNHDAMYWYRQDPGQGLRLIYYSQIVNDFQKGDIAEGYSVSREKKESFPLTVTSAQKNPTAFYLCASSRGSGAYQETQYFGPGTRLLVL.

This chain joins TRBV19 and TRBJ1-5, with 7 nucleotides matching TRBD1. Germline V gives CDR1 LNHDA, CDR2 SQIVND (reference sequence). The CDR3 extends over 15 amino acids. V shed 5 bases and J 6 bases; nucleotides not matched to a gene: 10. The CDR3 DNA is TGTGCCAGTAGTCCAGGACAGGTTGTGATTCAGCCCCAGCATTTT. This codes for CASSPGQVVIQPQHF.

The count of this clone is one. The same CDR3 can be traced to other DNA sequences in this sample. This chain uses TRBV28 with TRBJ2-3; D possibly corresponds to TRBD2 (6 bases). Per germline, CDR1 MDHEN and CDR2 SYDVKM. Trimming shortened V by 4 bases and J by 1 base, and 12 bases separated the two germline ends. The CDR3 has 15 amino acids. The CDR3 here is CASSSPGGGTDTQYF. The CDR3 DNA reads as TGTGCCAGCAGTTCCCCCGGCGGGGGCACAGATACGCAGTATTTT. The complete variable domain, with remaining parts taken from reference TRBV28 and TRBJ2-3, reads DVKVTQSSRYLVKRTGEKVFLECVQDMDHENMFWYRQDPGLGLRLIYFSYDVKMKEKGDIPEGYSVSREKKERFSLILESASTNQTSMYLCASSSPGGGTDTQYFGPGTRLTVL.

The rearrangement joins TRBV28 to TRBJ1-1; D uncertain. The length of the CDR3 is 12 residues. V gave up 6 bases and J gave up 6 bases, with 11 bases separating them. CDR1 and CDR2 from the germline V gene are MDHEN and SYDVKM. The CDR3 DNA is TGTGCCAGCAGGCAAGCCAAGGCTGAAGCTTTCTTT. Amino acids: CASRQAKAEAFF.

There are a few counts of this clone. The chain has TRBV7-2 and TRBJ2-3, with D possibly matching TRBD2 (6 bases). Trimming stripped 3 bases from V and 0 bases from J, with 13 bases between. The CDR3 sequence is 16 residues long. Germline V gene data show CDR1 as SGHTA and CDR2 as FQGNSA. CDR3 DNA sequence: TGTGCCAGCAGCTTCCATAGCGGAGGGAGCACAGATACGCAGTATTTT. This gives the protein CASSFHSGGSTDTQYF.

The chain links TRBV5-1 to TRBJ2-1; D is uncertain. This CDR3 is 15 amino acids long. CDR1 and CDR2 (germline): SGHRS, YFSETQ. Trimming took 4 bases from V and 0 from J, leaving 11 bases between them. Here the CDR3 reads CASSPTLSSYNEQFF. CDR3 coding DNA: TGCGCCAGCAGCCCAACCCTGAGCTCCTACAATGAGCAGTTCTTC. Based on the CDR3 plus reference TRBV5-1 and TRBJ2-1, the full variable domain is KAGVTQTPRYLIKTRGQQVTLSCSPISGHRSVSWYQQTPGQGLQFLFEYFSETQRNKGNFPGRFSGRQFSNSRSEMNVSTLELGDSALYLCASSPTLSSYNEQFFGPGTRLTVL.

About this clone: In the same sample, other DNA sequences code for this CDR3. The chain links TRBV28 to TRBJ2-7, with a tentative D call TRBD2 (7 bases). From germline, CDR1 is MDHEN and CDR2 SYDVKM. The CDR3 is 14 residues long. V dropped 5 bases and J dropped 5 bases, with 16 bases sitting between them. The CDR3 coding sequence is TGTGCCAGCAGTCCTGGGGGGGGGCGCAACGAGCAGTACTTC. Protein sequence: CASSPGGGRNEQYF.

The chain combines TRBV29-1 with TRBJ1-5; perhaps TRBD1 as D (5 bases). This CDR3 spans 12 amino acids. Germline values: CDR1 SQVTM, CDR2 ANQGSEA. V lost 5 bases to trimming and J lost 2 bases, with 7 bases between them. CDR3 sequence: CSVSRGNQPQHF. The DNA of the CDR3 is TGCAGCGTTTCCAGGGGCAATCAGCCCCAGCATTTT.

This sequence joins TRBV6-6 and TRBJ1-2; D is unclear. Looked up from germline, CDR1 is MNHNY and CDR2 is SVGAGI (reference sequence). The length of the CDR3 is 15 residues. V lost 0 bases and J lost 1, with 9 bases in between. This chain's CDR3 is CASSYSVGDNYGYTF. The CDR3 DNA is TGTGCCAGCAGTTACTCGGTCGGGGATAACTATGGCTACACCTTC.